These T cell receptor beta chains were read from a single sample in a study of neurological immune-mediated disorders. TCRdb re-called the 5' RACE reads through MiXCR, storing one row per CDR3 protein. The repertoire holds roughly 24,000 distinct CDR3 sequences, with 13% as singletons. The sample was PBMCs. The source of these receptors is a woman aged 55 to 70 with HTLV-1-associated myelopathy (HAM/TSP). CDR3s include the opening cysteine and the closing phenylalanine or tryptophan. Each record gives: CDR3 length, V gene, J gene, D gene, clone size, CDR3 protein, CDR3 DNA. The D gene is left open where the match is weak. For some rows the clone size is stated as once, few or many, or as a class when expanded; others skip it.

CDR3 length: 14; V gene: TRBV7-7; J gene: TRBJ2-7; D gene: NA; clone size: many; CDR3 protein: CASSVGPSSYEQYF; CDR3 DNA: TGTGCCAGCAGCGTAGGACCCAGCTCCTACGAGCAGTACTTC
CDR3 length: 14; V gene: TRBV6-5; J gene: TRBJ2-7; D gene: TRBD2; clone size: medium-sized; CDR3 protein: CASSPSSGNYEQYF; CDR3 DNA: TGTGCCAGCAGTCCGTCTAGCGGGAACTACGAGCAGTACTTC
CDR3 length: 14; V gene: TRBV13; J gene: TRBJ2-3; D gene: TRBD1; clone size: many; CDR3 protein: CASSVTGGTDTQYF; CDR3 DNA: TGTGCCAGCAGCGTCACAGGGGGGACGGATACGCAGTATTTT
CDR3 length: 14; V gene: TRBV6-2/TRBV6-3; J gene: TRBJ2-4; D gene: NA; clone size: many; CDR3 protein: CASRSAGAKNIQYF; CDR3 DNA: TGTGCCAGCAGAAGCGCGGGAGCCAAAAACATTCAGTACTTC
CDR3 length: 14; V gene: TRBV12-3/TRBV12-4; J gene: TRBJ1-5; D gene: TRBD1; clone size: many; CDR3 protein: CASTLQGSGQPQHF; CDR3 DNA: TGTGCCAGCACTTTACAGGGGTCTGGTCAGCCCCAGCATTTT
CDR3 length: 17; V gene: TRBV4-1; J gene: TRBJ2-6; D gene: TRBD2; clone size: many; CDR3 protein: CASSQGRAGVGANVLTF; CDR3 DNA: TGCGCCAGCAGCCAAGGGCGAGCGGGAGTTGGGGCCAACGTCCTGACTTTC
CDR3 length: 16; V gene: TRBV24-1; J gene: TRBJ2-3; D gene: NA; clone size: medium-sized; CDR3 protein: CATSDPNQVGTDTQYF; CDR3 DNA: TGTGCCACCAGTGACCCCAACCAGGTCGGTACAGATACGCAGTATTTT
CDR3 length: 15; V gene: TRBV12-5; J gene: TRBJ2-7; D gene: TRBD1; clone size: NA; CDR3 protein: CASGASGQGRGEQYF; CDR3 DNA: TGTGCTAGTGGTGCCAGCGGACAGGGACGAGGCGAGCAGTACTTC
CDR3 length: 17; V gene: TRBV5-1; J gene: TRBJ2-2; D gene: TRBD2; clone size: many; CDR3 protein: CASSFLAGVENTGELFF; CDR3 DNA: TGCGCCAGCAGCTTTCTAGCGGGAGTCGAGAACACCGGGGAGCTGTTTTTT
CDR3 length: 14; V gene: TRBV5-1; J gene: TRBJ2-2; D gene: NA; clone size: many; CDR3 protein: CASGKGHHTGELFF; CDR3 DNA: TGCGCCAGTGGGAAGGGACACCACACCGGGGAGCTGTTTTTT
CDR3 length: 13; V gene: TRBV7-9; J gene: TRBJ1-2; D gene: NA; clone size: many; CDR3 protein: CASSLGERSGYTF; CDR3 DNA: TGTGCCAGCAGCTTAGGAGAGAGAAGCGGCTACACCTTC
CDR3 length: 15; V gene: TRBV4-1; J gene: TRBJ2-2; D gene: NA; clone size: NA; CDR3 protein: CASSPGGGPIGELFF; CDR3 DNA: TGCGCCAGCAGCCCAGGGGGGGGGCCGATCGGGGAGCTGTTTTTT
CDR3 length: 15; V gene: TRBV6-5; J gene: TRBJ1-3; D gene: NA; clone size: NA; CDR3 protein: CASSAPRGNGNTIYF; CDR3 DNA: TGTGCCAGCAGTGCGCCGCGGGGGAATGGAAACACCATATATTTT
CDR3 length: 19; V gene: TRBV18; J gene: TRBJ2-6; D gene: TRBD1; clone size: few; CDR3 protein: CASSPPTGQGFSGANVLTF; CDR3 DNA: TGTGCCAGCTCACCACCGACTGGACAGGGATTTTCTGGGGCCAACGTCCTGACTTTC
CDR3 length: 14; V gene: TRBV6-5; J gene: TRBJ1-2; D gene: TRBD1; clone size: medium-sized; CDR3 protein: CASRKGQGNDGYTF; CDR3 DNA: TGTGCCAGCAGGAAGGGACAGGGGAACGATGGCTACACCTTC
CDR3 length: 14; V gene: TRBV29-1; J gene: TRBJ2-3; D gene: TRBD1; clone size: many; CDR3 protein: CSVGGTGGTDTQYF; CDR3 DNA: TGCAGCGTTGGGGGGACAGGGGGCACAGATACGCAGTATTTT
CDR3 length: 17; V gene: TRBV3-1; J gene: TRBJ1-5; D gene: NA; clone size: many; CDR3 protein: CASSQGYREVGNQPQHF; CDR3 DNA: TGTGCCAGCAGCCAGGGCTACAGGGAAGTGGGCAATCAGCCCCAGCATTTT
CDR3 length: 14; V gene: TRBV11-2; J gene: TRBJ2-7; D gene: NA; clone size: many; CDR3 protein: CASSLVANSYEQYF; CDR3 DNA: TGTGCCAGCAGCTTAGTGGCCAACTCCTACGAGCAGTACTTC
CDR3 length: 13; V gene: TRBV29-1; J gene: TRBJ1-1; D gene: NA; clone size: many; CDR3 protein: CSVESAAGTEAFF; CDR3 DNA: TGCAGCGTTGAATCGGCGGCGGGGACTGAAGCTTTCTTT
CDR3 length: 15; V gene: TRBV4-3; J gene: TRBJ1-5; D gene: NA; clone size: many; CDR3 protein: CASSQDRRVDQPQHF; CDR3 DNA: TGCGCCAGCAGCCAAGATCGCAGGGTGGATCAGCCCCAGCATTTT
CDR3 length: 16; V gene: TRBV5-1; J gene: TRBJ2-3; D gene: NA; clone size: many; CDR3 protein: CASSLFGRPGTDTQYF; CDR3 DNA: TGCGCCAGCAGCTTATTTGGTAGGCCGGGGACAGATACGCAGTATTTT
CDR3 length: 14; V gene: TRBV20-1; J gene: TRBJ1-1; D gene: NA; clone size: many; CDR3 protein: CSARAGTQNTEAFF; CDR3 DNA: TGCAGTGCTAGGGCCGGGACGCAGAACACTGAAGCTTTCTTT
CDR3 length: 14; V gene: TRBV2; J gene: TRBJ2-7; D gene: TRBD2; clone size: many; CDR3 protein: CASMGGGRAGEQYF; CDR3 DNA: TGTGCCAGCATGGGGGGCGGGAGGGCCGGCGAGCAGTACTTC
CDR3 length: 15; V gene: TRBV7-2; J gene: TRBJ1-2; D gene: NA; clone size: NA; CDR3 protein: CASSLVAGNNCGYTF; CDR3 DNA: TGTGCCAGCAGCTTAGTAGCGGGTAACAACTGTGGCTACACCTTC
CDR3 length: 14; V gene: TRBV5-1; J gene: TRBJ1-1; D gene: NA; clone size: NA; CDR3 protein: CASSSQGGDTEAFF; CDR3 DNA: TGCGCCAGCAGCTCACAGGGTGGCGACACTGAAGCTTTCTTT
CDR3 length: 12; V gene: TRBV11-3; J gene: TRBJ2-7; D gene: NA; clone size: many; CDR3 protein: CASSFMGDEQYF; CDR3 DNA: TGTGCCAGCAGCTTCATGGGAGACGAGCAGTACTTC
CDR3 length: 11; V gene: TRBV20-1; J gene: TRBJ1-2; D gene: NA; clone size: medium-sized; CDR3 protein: CSALQGYGYTF; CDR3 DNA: TGCAGTGCGCTACAAGGGTATGGCTACACCTTC
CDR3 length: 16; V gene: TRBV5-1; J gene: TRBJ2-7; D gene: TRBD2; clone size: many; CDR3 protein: CASSLGGLAGDHEQYF; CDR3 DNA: TGCGCCAGCAGCTTGGGTGGACTAGCGGGTGACCACGAGCAGTACTTC
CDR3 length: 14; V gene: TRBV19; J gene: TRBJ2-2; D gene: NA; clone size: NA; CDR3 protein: CASGEGENTGELFF; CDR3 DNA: TGTGCCAGTGGTGAGGGGGAAAACACCGGGGAGCTGTTTTTT
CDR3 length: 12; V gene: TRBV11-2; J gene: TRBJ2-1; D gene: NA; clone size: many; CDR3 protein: CASSLETNEQFF; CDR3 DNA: TGTGCCAGCAGCTTAGAGACCAATGAGCAGTTCTTC
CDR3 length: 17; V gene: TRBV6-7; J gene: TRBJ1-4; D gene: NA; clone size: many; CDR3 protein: CASSSLLGGRVNEKLFF; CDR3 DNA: TGTGCCAGCAGTTCCCTGCTGGGGGGGCGGGTTAATGAAAAACTGTTTTTT
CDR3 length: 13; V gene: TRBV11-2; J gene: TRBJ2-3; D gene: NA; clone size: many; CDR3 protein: CASSTWGTDTQYF; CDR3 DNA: TGTGCCAGCAGCACCTGGGGCACAGATACGCAGTATTTT
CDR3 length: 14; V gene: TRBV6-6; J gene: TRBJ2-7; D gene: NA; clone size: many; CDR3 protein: CASMLQGGGYEQYF; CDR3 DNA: TGTGCCAGCATGCTACAGGGAGGTGGATACGAGCAGTACTTC
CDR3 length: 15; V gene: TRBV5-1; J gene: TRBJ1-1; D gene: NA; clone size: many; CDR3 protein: CASSLGGKRNTEAFF; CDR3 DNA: TGCGCCAGCAGCCTAGGGGGGAAAAGGAACACTGAAGCTTTCTTT
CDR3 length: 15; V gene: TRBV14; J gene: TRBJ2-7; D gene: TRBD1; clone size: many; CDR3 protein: CASSPGTGNPYEQYF; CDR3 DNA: TGTGCCAGCAGCCCCGGGACAGGGAACCCCTACGAGCAGTACTTC
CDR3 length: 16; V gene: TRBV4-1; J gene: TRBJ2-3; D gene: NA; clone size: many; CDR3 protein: CASSQVVQTSTDTQYF; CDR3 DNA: TGCGCCAGCAGCCAAGTTGTACAGACTAGCACAGATACGCAGTATTTT
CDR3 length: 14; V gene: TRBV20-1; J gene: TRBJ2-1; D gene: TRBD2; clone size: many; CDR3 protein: CSAPGRGAYNEQFF; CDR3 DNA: TGCAGTGCCCCGGGGCGGGGGGCCTACAATGAGCAGTTCTTC
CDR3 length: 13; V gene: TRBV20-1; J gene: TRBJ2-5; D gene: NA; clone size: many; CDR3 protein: CSAGGENQETQYF; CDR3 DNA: TGCAGTGCTGGAGGGGAGAACCAAGAGACCCAGTACTTC
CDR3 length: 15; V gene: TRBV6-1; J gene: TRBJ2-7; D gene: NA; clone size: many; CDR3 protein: CASSEAGTPTYEQYF; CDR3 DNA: TGTGCCAGCAGTGAAGCCGGGACTCCGACCTACGAGCAGTACTTC
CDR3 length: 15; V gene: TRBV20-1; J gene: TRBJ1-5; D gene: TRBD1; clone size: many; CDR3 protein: CSARNRGHSNQPQHF; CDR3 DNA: TGCAGTGCTAGAAACAGGGGCCATAGCAATCAGCCCCAGCATTTT
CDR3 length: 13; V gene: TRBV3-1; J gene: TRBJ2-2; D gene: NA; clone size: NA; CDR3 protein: CASSQIPTGELFF; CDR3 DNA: TGTGCCAGCAGCCAAATTCCAACCGGGGAGCTGTTTTTT
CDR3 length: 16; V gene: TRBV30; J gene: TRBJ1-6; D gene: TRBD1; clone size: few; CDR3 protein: CAWSVGLGTDNSPLHF; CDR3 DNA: TGTGCCTGGAGTGTAGGGCTCGGGACAGACAATTCACCCCTCCACTTT
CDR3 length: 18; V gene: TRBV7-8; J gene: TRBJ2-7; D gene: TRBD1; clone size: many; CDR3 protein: CASSTRDSSILTSYEQYF; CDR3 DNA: TGTGCCAGCAGCACCCGGGACAGTTCCATTCTTACCTCCTACGAGCAGTACTTC
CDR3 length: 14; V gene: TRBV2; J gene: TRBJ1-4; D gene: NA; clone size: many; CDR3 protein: CASKMARTNEKLFF; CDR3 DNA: TGTGCCAGCAAAATGGCCAGGACTAATGAAAAACTGTTTTTT
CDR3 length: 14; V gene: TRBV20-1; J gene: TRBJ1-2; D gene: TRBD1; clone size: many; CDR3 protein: CSARGTGYDYGYTF; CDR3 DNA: TGCAGTGCTAGAGGGACAGGGTACGACTATGGCTACACCTTC
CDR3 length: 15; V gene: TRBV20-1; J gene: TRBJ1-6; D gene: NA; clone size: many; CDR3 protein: CSARIDGASNSPLHF; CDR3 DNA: TGCAGTGCTCGCATAGACGGAGCTTCAAATTCACCCCTCCACTTT
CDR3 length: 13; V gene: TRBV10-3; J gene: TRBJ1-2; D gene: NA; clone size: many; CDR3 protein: CAISSPPRVSYTF; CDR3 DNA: TGTGCCATCAGTTCTCCGCCCAGGGTTAGCTACACCTTC
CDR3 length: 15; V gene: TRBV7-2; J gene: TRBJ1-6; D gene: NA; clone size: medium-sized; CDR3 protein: CASSGESSYNSPLHF; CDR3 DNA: TGTGCCAGCAGCGGCGAAAGCTCCTATAATTCACCCCTCCACTTT
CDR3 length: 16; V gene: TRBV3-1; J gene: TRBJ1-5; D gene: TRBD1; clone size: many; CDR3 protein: CASSQPTGVANQPQHF; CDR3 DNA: TGTGCCAGCAGCCAACCCACAGGGGTGGCCAATCAGCCCCAGCATTTT
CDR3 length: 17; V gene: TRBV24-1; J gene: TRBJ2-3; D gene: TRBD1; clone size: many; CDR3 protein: CATSDSAGQGLPDTQYF; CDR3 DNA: TGTGCCACCAGTGATTCGGCAGGACAGGGCTTGCCAGATACGCAGTATTTT